Listed below are T cell receptor beta chains from one sample, sequenced in a study of blood T cell repertoires in COVID-19. Profiling relied on immunoSEQ multiplex PCR, and the TCRdb table lists in-frame clones only, not all of them. The sample consists of 180,000 or so clones, roughly 83% of them appearing once. Sequences were obtained from PBMCs or T cells enriched from blood (not recorded which). These receptors were taken from a woman aged 25 to 39 who had recovered from COVID-19. CDR3s include the opening cysteine and the closing phenylalanine or tryptophan. Each record gives: clone size, J gene, D gene, V gene, CDR3 protein, CDR3 DNA. A D gene is named only where the DNA matches it firmly. Not every row has a clone size; where given, it reads once, few, many or a size class.

clone_size: NA
j_call: TRBJ2-1
d_call: TRBD2
v_call: TRBV6-1
cdr3_aa: CASSEVLAGGYEQFF
cdr3_nt: TGTGCCAGCAGTGAAGTACTAGCGGGAGGTTATGAGCAGTTCTTC

clone_size: NA
j_call: TRBJ1-1
d_call: NA
v_call: TRBV7-9
cdr3_aa: CASSLGLRFRNTEAFF
cdr3_nt: TGTGCCAGCAGCCTAGGGTTGCGGTTTCGGAACACTGAAGCTTTCTTT

clone_size: NA
j_call: TRBJ2-7
d_call: NA
v_call: TRBV6-5
cdr3_aa: CASSSPSYEQYF
cdr3_nt: TGTGCCAGCAGTTCTCCCTCCTACGAGCAGTACTTC

clone_size: NA
j_call: TRBJ2-5
d_call: NA
v_call: TRBV5-1
cdr3_aa: CASKVGLGGETQYF
cdr3_nt: TGCGCCAGCAAGGTGGGCCTGGGGGGAGAGACCCAGTACTTC

clone_size: many
j_call: TRBJ2-7
d_call: TRBD2
v_call: TRBV11-3
cdr3_aa: CASSLEGGTSGSVQYF
cdr3_nt: TGTGCCAGCAGCTTAGAAGGAGGGACTAGCGGGAGTGTGCAGTACTTC

clone_size: NA
j_call: TRBJ2-1
d_call: TRBD2
v_call: TRBV9
cdr3_aa: CASSGWDRLAEYNEQFF
cdr3_nt: TGTGCCAGCAGCGGGTGGGATAGACTAGCGGAATACAATGAGCAGTTCTTC

clone_size: NA
j_call: TRBJ2-7
d_call: NA
v_call: TRBV5-8
cdr3_aa: CASYPILEGGYEQYF
cdr3_nt: TGTGCCAGCTACCCCATATTGGAGGGAGGCTACGAGCAGTACTTC

clone_size: NA
j_call: TRBJ1-5
d_call: NA
v_call: TRBV21-1
cdr3_aa: CASSKILQDMGDQPQHF
cdr3_nt: TGTGCCAGCAGCAAAATATTGCAGGATATGGGTGATCAGCCCCAGCATTTT

clone_size: NA
j_call: TRBJ1-6
d_call: NA
v_call: TRBV3-1/TRBV3-2
cdr3_aa: CASSQIQPNSPLHF
cdr3_nt: TGTGCCAGCAGCCAGATACAGCCGAATTCACCCCTCCACTTT

clone_size: once
j_call: TRBJ2-6
d_call: NA
v_call: TRBV20-1
cdr3_aa: CSASWTLGADGANVLTF
cdr3_nt: TGCAGTGCTAGTTGGACGCTTGGGGCCGACGGGGCCAACGTCCTGACTTTC

clone_size: NA
j_call: TRBJ2-7
d_call: TRBD2
v_call: TRBV29-1
cdr3_aa: CSVEGGGTSSYEQYF
cdr3_nt: TGCAGCGTTGAAGGGGGGGGGACTAGCTCCTACGAGCAGTACTTC

clone_size: NA
j_call: TRBJ2-7
d_call: TRBD1
v_call: TRBV3-1/TRBV3-2
cdr3_aa: CASSREQGPSYEQYF
cdr3_nt: TGTGCCAGCAGCCGAGAACAGGGGCCGAGCTACGAGCAGTACTTC

clone_size: NA
j_call: TRBJ2-5
d_call: NA
v_call: TRBV2
cdr3_aa: CASMSGRETQYF
cdr3_nt: TGTGCCAGCATGAGTGGGAGGGAGACCCAGTACTTC

clone_size: few
j_call: TRBJ2-7
d_call: NA
v_call: TRBV18
cdr3_aa: CASTKAIGRDYEQYF
cdr3_nt: TGTGCCAGCACGAAAGCTATTGGCAGGGACTACGAGCAGTACTTC

clone_size: NA
j_call: TRBJ2-7
d_call: TRBD2
v_call: TRBV7-2
cdr3_aa: CASSPSLAGGYEQYF
cdr3_nt: TGTGCCAGCAGCCCGAGCCTAGCGGGAGGTTACGAGCAGTACTTC

clone_size: NA
j_call: TRBJ2-7
d_call: TRBD1
v_call: TRBV2
cdr3_aa: CASSSGTGVDEQYF
cdr3_nt: TGTGCCAGCAGCTCCGGGACAGGGGTGGACGAGCAGTACTTC

clone_size: NA
j_call: TRBJ1-1
d_call: NA
v_call: TRBV28
cdr3_aa: CASSLLTEAFF
cdr3_nt: TGTGCCAGCAGTCTCCTTACTGAAGCTTTCTTT

clone_size: NA
j_call: TRBJ2-1
d_call: TRBD2
v_call: TRBV20-1
cdr3_aa: CSASPSKASGIYNEQFF
cdr3_nt: TGCAGTGCTAGTCCGTCTAAGGCTAGCGGGATCTACAATGAGCAGTTCTTC

clone_size: NA
j_call: TRBJ2-1
d_call: TRBD2
v_call: TRBV14
cdr3_aa: CASSQLGGLYNEQFF
cdr3_nt: TGTGCCAGCAGCCAATTGGGAGGGCTCTACAATGAGCAGTTCTTC

clone_size: NA
j_call: TRBJ2-5
d_call: TRBD1
v_call: TRBV28
cdr3_aa: CASSSGQGIKTQYF
cdr3_nt: TGTGCCAGCAGTTCAGGACAGGGTATAAAGACCCAGTACTTC

clone_size: NA
j_call: TRBJ2-5
d_call: TRBD2
v_call: TRBV3-1/TRBV3-2
cdr3_aa: CASSQEGSGPTLDF
cdr3_nt: TGTGCCAGCAGCCAAGAAGGTAGCGGGCCCACGTTGGACTTC

clone_size: NA
j_call: TRBJ1-4
d_call: NA
v_call: TRBV4-1
cdr3_aa: CASSQGGGASGEKLFF
cdr3_nt: TGCGCCAGCAGCCAAGGTGGGGGGGCTTCGGGTGAAAAACTGTTTTTT

clone_size: NA
j_call: TRBJ2-2
d_call: TRBD1
v_call: TRBV27
cdr3_aa: CASSLSTGGAPNTGELFF
cdr3_nt: TGTGCCAGCAGTTTATCTACAGGGGGCGCCCCGAACACCGGGGAGCTGTTTTTT

clone_size: NA
j_call: TRBJ2-1
d_call: TRBD2
v_call: TRBV28
cdr3_aa: CASRGLAGLFF
cdr3_nt: TGTGCCAGCAGGGGACTAGCGGGCCTCTTCTTC

clone_size: NA
j_call: TRBJ1-2
d_call: NA
v_call: TRBV28
cdr3_aa: CASRGRGYGYTF
cdr3_nt: TGTGCCAGCAGGGGCAGGGGTTATGGCTACACCTTC

clone_size: NA
j_call: TRBJ1-1
d_call: TRBD1
v_call: TRBV5-1
cdr3_aa: CASSPEPRDRVISYF
cdr3_nt: TGCGCCAGCAGCCCCGAACCTCGGGACAGGGTAATCTCTTACTTT

clone_size: NA
j_call: TRBJ2-2
d_call: TRBD1
v_call: TRBV15
cdr3_aa: CATSRPGTGVPGELFF
cdr3_nt: TGTGCCACCAGCAGACCCGGGACAGGGGTCCCCGGGGAGCTGTTTTTT

clone_size: NA
j_call: TRBJ2-7
d_call: NA
v_call: TRBV7-9
cdr3_aa: CASSSWSGWEQYF
cdr3_nt: TGTGCCAGCAGCTCATGGTCGGGATGGGAGCAGTACTTC

clone_size: NA
j_call: TRBJ2-1
d_call: TRBD2
v_call: TRBV28
cdr3_aa: CASSRLSGGEDEQFF
cdr3_nt: TGTGCCAGCAGTAGGCTATCGGGAGGTGAGGATGAGCAGTTCTTC

clone_size: NA
j_call: TRBJ2-1
d_call: NA
v_call: TRBV5-6
cdr3_aa: CASSLGDPYNEQFF
cdr3_nt: TGTGCCAGCAGCTTGGGAGATCCCTACAATGAGCAGTTCTTC

clone_size: NA
j_call: TRBJ1-2
d_call: TRBD1
v_call: TRBV7-9
cdr3_aa: CASSLMGGGTGNYGYTF
cdr3_nt: TGTGCCAGCAGCCTCATGGGGGGCGGGACAGGGAACTATGGCTACACCTTC

clone_size: NA
j_call: TRBJ2-3
d_call: NA
v_call: TRBV12-3/TRBV12-4
cdr3_aa: CASTYGSTDTQYF
cdr3_nt: TGTGCCAGTACATACGGGAGCACAGATACGCAGTATTTT

clone_size: NA
j_call: TRBJ2-1
d_call: NA
v_call: TRBV21-1
cdr3_aa: CASSNETGTSGRGGYNEQFF
cdr3_nt: TGTGCCAGCAGCAATGAAACTGGGACTAGCGGGAGAGGCGGATACAATGAGCAGTTCTTC

clone_size: NA
j_call: TRBJ2-7
d_call: TRBD2
v_call: TRBV5-1
cdr3_aa: CASSLGEGFEQYF
cdr3_nt: TGCGCCAGCAGCTTGGGGGAGGGTTTCGAGCAGTACTTC

clone_size: NA
j_call: TRBJ2-1
d_call: NA
v_call: TRBV25-1
cdr3_aa: CASRPTYNEQFF
cdr3_nt: TGTGCCAGCAGGCCGACTTACAATGAGCAGTTCTTC

clone_size: NA
j_call: TRBJ1-1
d_call: TRBD1
v_call: TRBV4-1
cdr3_aa: CASSQEVAVILGTETNTEAFF
cdr3_nt: TGCGCCAGCAGCCAAGAGGTCGCCGTTATTTTGGGGACAGAGACGAACACTGAAGCTTTCTTT